Sequencing of this T cell receptor beta chain was carried out in a study of T cell clones after liver transplantation. From germline, CDR1 is SGHTA and CDR2 FQGTGA. The V end lost 1 base, the J end lost 6 bases, and 12 bases lay between the germline ends. The CDR3 totals 14 residues. Profiled with immunoSEQ multiplex PCR; TCRdb holds only in-frame clones, not every one. The top ten hold about 0.79% of the sample, which has around 76,000 clones, roughly 80% seen once. V is TRBV7-3 and J is TRBJ1-2; D possibly corresponds to TRBD1 (6 bases). Sample: CD4+ T cells from blood, taken 12 months after liver transplant. This sequence was found in a human patient who received a liver transplant. Some T cells may be graft donor cells. The CDR3 is CASSLNGQGHGYTF. CDR3 DNA sequence: TGTGCCAGCAGCTTAAACGGCCAGGGGCATGGCTACACCTTC.